One and the same sample provided the 10 T cell receptor beta chains below, sequenced in a study of patients and donors after allogeneic stem cell transplantation. In TCRdb, the RT-PCR reads were re-called with MiXCR into one record per CDR3 protein. This sample has approximately 140,000 distinct CDR3 sequences; about a third occur once, and the top ten carry less than 60%. The sequenced material came from blood, either unsorted or a sorted T cell fraction (not recorded which). These receptors originate from a human donor who was either an allogeneic HSCT recipient or a stem cell or donor lymphocyte infusion donor (not recorded which). It is not recorded whose cells these are; they may come from a transplant donor.

J is TRBJ1-6 and V is TRBV7-3, with a possible D match to TRBD1 (5 bases). This CDR3 is 14 amino acids long. Germline V gene lookup returns CDR1 SGHTA and CDR2 FQGTGA. V was cut by 5 bases and J by 3 bases, with 8 bases left in between. The CDR3 nucleotides read TGTGCCAGCAGCCCCGGACACTATAATTCACCCCTCCACTTT. This codes for CASSPGHYNSPLHF.

The chain carries TRBV4-3 and TRBJ2-3, with TRBD2 as a possible D gene (5 bases). The CDR3 is 17 residues long. V was pared by 8 bases and J by 6 bases, with 27 bases between. CDR1 and CDR2 (germline): LGHNA, YSLEER. CDR3 amino acids: CASPQRPEGLFGDTQYF. In DNA, the CDR3 is TGCGCCAGCCCCCAGAGGCCCGAAGGACTTTTTGGGGATACGCAGTATTTT.

The V and J genes are TRBV12-3 or TRBV12-4 and TRBJ2-1; D call uncertain. The ends were cut back, 5 bases at V and 7 bases at J, with 18 bases in the middle. This CDR3 has 15 residues. The CDR3 reads CASSPGLGKSNEQFF. The CDR3 DNA is TGTGCCAGCAGTCCAGGCCTAGGGAAATCTAATGAGCAGTTCTTC.

This chain connects TRBV4-2 to TRBJ1-5; possible D gene TRBD1, 6 bases. The CDR3 loop spans 16 amino acids. CDR1 LGHNA and CDR2 YNFKEQ come from the germline V gene. Trimming shortened V by 1 base and J by 1 base, and 11 bases separated the two germline ends. The CDR3 here is CASSQVLGGSNQPQHF. In DNA, the CDR3 is TGTGCCAGCAGCCAAGTCCTGGGGGGCAGCAATCAGCCCCAGCATTTT.

V is TRBV12-3 or TRBV12-4 and J is TRBJ2-4; D uncertain. The V end lost 1 base, the J end lost 2 bases, and 9 bases lay between the germline ends. The CDR3 contains 15 residues. CDR3 sequence reads: CASSLVGSTKNIQYF. As DNA, the CDR3 is TGTGCCAGCAGTTTAGTGGGAAGCACCAAAAACATTCAGTACTTC.

V and J are TRBV30 and TRBJ1-2; D might be TRBD1 (5 bases). Per germline, CDR1 GTSNPN and CDR2 SVGIG (reference sequence). This CDR3 is built from 8 residues. Trimming left V 8 bases short and J 8 bases short, with 6 bases between. This CDR3 is CARDGYTF. The CDR3 bases are TGTGCCAGGGACGGCTACACCTTC.

A note on this clonotype: A much larger clone lies one base from this, so it may be a read error. CDR3 bases: TGCAGTGCTAGTCATGTACTAGATGAGCAGTTCTTC. Protein: CSASHVLDEQFF. The chain links TRBV20-1 to TRBJ2-1; TRBD2 is a possible D gene (5 bases). This CDR3 is built from 12 residues. The germline CDR1 and CDR2 sequences are DFQATT and SNEGSKA (reference sequence). Trimming left V 3 bases short and J 8 bases short, with 11 bases between.

This clonotype was observed a handful of times. The CDR3 DNA reads as TGTGCCAGCAGCGTAGATCCAGGGTCCTATGGCTACACCTTC. Amino acids: CASSVDPGSYGYTF. V gene TRBV9 combines with J gene TRBJ1-2, with D perhaps TRBD1 (5 bases). The V and J ends lost 0 bases and 4 bases respectively, with 10 bases between them. Looked up from germline, CDR1 is SGDLS and CDR2 is YYNGEE. This CDR3 has 14 residues.

The J gene is TRBJ1-2, the V gene TRBV5-6, with D unresolved. The CDR3 extends over 13 amino acids. V lost 4 bases and J 6 bases, leaving 13 bases between the germline ends. The germline V gene has CDR1 SGHDT and CDR2 YYEEEE. CDR3 region: CASSRAGNHGYTF. The CDR3 nucleotides read TGTGCCAGCAGCAGGGCCGGAAATCATGGCTACACCTTC.

This sequence joins TRBV5-1 and TRBJ2-5; 7 bases are a match to TRBD1. Germline CDR1 and CDR2: SGHRS and YFSETQ. There are 15 residues in the CDR3. The junction had 6 bases not matched to a gene; V was cut back by 0 bases and J by 4 bases. CDR3 sequence (DNA): TGCGCCAGCAGCTTGGAAGACAGGGCCCGAGAGACCCAGTACTTC. Protein sequence: CASSLEDRARETQYF.